These 18 T cell receptor beta chains originate from one sample sequenced in a study of control samples from healthy donors and cancer patients. Clones were sequenced by immunoSEQ multiplex PCR, and TCRdb holds only the in-frame ones, with some missing. The sample lists around 230,000 clones; 85% to 95% were seen once. What was sequenced was blood. These receptors were obtained from a man aged 45 to 65 in good health.

The rearrangement links TRBV3-1 (or the pseudogene TRBV3-2) to TRBJ1-6, with no clear D. V was clipped by 4 bases and J by 7 bases, with 17 bases between them. This CDR3 contains 16 residues. Germline CDR1 LGHDT, CDR2 YNNKEL (reference sequence). CDR3 DNA sequence: TGTGCCAGCAGCCGGTCAGAGGTTTCCTCAAATTCACCCCTCCACTTT. Translated, it gives CASSRSEVSSNSPLHF.

In regard to this clone: Different DNA sequences within this sample yield the same CDR3. CDR3: CASSLEGAGEKLFF. The CDR3 DNA follows: TGCGCCAGCAGCCTCGAAGGGGCTGGTGAAAAACTGTTTTTT. The rearrangement links TRBV5-1 to TRBJ1-4; D perhaps matches TRBD1 (5 bases). The CDR3 is 14 residues long. V lost 4 bases, J lost 7 bases, and 14 bases lay in between. In germline, CDR1 is SGHRS, CDR2 YFSETQ.

This chain links TRBV5-4 with TRBJ1-1; unclear D gene. This CDR3 is built from 15 residues. V lost 0 bases and J lost 1, with 10 bases in between. The germline gives CDR1 SGHNT, CDR2 YYREEE (reference sequence). CDR3 DNA: TGTGCCAGCAGCTTGGTGGGCAGCCAGAACACTGAAGCTTTCTTT. Encoded protein: CASSLVGSQNTEAFF.

This chain uses TRBV19 with TRBJ1-4, with no clear D. Germline assignment: CDR1 LNHDA and CDR2 SQIVND (reference sequence). V lost 4 bases and J 8 bases, leaving 14 bases between the germline ends. The CDR3 contains 14 residues. Here the CDR3 reads CASSNKRAGEKLFF. For the CDR3, the DNA is TGTGCCAGTAGTAACAAAAGAGCTGGGGAAAAACTGTTTTTT.

This chain links TRBV30 with TRBJ1-6; no definite D call. Germline lookup yields CDR1 GTSNPN and CDR2 SVGIG (reference sequence). The CDR3 runs to 13 residues. V was pared by 3 bases and J by 7 bases, with 10 bases between. Here the CDR3 DNA reads TGTGCCTGGAGGACTACCCTCAATTCACCCCTCCACTTT. Translation: CAWRTTLNSPLHF.

The CDR3 reads CASSLRKAYEQYV. The CDR3, as DNA: TGTGCCAGCAGTTTAAGGAAAGCCTACGAGCAGTACGTC. The chain combines TRBV28 with TRBJ2-7; D ambiguous. The CDR3 length is 13 residues. With 2 bases removed from V and 2 bases from J, the gap between germline ends came to 7 bases. Per germline, CDR1 MDHEN and CDR2 SYDVKM.

This chain connects TRBV3-1 (or the pseudogene TRBV3-2) to TRBJ1-1, with 7 bases that match TRBD1. With 4 bases clipped from V and 1 base from J, the junction kept 3 bases outside the gene matches. The germline V gene has CDR1 LGHDT and CDR2 YNNKEL (reference sequence). The CDR3 extends over 14 amino acids. The CDR3 loop is CASSPGQTNTEAFF. The CDR3 DNA reads as TGTGCCAGCAGCCCGGGACAGACGAACACTGAAGCTTTCTTT.

The genes are TRBV4-1 and TRBJ1-1; D is unclear. Germline CDR1 and CDR2: MGHRA and YSYEKL. Trimming left V 0 bases short and J 12 bases short, with 11 bases between. This CDR3 has 12 residues. CDR3 nucleotide sequence: TGCGCCAGCAGCCAAGATAGGCTTTTTACTTTCTTT. Amino acid sequence: CASSQDRLFTFF.

V is TRBV12-3 or TRBV12-4 and J is TRBJ1-2; TRBD1 is a possible D gene (5 bases). Between the trimmed V and J ends, which lost 6 bases and 3 bases, there was a span of 11 bases. CDR3 length equals 13 residues. CDR3: CASSLGGDYGYTF. The CDR3 DNA follows: TGTGCCAGCAGCTTGGGGGGTGACTATGGCTACACCTTC.

V and J are TRBV7-6 and TRBJ1-1, with D unresolved. Trimming took off 1 base at V and 0 bases at J, with 9 bases between the two ends. Germline CDR1 is SGHVS and CDR2 is FNYEAQ. The CDR3 covers 15 residues. CDR3 in DNA: TGTGCCAGCAGCTTAGACCAGCGAGTGAACACTGAAGCTTTCTTT. Amino acid sequence: CASSLDQRVNTEAFF.

The chain is built from TRBV28 and TRBJ2-7, with no clear D. The CDR3 consists of 17 residues. CDR1 MDHEN and CDR2 SYDVKM come from the germline V gene. V shed 7 bases and J shed 4 bases, with 26 bases lying between them. CDR3 loop: CASTKITAHHELYEQYV. Here the CDR3 DNA reads TGTGCCAGCACCAAAATAACTGCACACCATGAACTATACGAGCAGTACGTC.

V is TRBV7-9 and J is TRBJ2-7; 8 bases fit TRBD2. This CDR3 is built from 15 residues. V lost 3 bases and J lost 3; bases outside the gene matches: 7. From germline, CDR1 is SEHNR and CDR2 FQNEAQ (reference sequence). This CDR3 reads CASSLNGGGFYEQYF. For the CDR3, the DNA is TGTGCCAGCAGCTTGAATGGCGGGGGGTTCTACGAGCAGTACTTC.

The rearrangement uses TRBV7-9 and TRBJ2-7; D ambiguous. The CDR3 runs 13 residues. Trimming took off 4 bases at V and 6 bases at J, with 13 bases between the two ends. Germline V gene lookup returns CDR1 SEHNR and CDR2 FQNEAQ (reference sequence). The CDR3 here is CASSSSTGPEQYF. The CDR3 coding sequence is TGTGCCAGCAGCTCGTCGACCGGACCCGAGCAGTACTTC.

The chain is built from TRBV2 and TRBJ1-1; 10 positions agree with TRBD1. Germline CDR1 SNHLY, CDR2 FYNNEI. Trimming took 6 bases from V and 4 from J; bases not matched to a gene: 14. The CDR3 is 17 amino acids. The CDR3 spells CASSLRQGARGGTEAFF. The CDR3 nucleotides are TGTGCCAGCAGCCTCAGACAGGGGGCCCGGGGGGGCACTGAAGCTTTCTTT.

This sequence joins TRBV19 and TRBJ1-6; D remains ambiguous. The germline gives CDR1 LNHDA, CDR2 SQIVND (reference sequence). Trimming removed 6 bases at V and 12 bases at J, with 15 bases between. The CDR3 has 13 residues. CDR3 sequence reads: CASRETSQQPLHF. CDR3 DNA sequence: TGTGCCAGTAGAGAGACAAGCCAGCAACCCCTCCACTTT.

V and J are TRBV7-9 and TRBJ1-5; weak D call: TRBD1 (5 bases). This CDR3 spans 14 amino acids. Trimming shortened V by 5 bases and J by 11 bases, and 19 bases separated the two germline ends. The V gene's germline CDR1 is SEHNR and CDR2 FQNEAQ (reference sequence). The CDR3 DNA follows: TGTGCCAGCAGCCTCGGGGGGTCGTGGGAGGCCCAGCATTTT. This gives the protein CASSLGGSWEAQHF.

The CDR3 sequence is CASSNEGRTEAFF. CDR3 coding DNA: TGTGCCAGCAGTAACGAGGGGAGGACTGAAGCTTTCTTT. The V gene is TRBV6-5, the J gene TRBJ1-1, with D maybe TRBD1 (5 bases). Trimming took off 5 bases at V and 5 bases at J, with 12 bases between the two ends. Germline V gene data show CDR1 as MNHEY and CDR2 as SVGAGI. CDR3 length equals 13 residues.

This chain connects TRBV5-1 to TRBJ1-4, with D maybe TRBD1 (5 bases). V was pared by 0 bases and J by 7 bases, with 16 bases between. The CDR3 is 16 amino acids. Looked up from germline, CDR1 is SGHRS and CDR2 is YFSETQ. The CDR3 reads CASSLGPPGSGEKLFF. The DNA for the CDR3 is TGCGCCAGCAGCTTGGGACCCCCAGGGAGTGGTGAAAAACTGTTTTTT.